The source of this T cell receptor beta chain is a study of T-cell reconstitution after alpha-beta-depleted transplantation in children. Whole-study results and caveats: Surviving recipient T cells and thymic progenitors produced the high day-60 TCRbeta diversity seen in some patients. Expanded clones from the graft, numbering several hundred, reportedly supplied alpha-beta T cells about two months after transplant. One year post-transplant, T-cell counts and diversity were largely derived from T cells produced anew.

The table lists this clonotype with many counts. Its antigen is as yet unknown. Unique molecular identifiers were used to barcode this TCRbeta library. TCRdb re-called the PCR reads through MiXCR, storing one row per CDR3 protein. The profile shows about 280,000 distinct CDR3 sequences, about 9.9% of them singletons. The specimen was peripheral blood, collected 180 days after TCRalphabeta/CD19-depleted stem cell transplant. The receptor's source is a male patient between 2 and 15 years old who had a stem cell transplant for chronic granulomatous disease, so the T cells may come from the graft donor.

The CDR3 bases are TGTGCCAGCAGCGTAAGGGCCGCGGATTCACCCCTCCACTTT. This translates into CASSVRAADSPLHF. This chain links TRBV9 with TRBJ1-6, with no clear D. The germline V gene encodes CDR1 SGDLS and CDR2 YYNGEE. V shed 1 base and J shed 8 bases, with 10 bases lying between them. The CDR3 length is 14 residues. The full variable domain, its missing parts supplied by reference TRBV9 and TRBJ1-6, is DSGVTQTPKHLITATGQRVTLRCSPRSGDLSVYWYQQSLDQGLQFLIQYYNGEERAKGNILERFSAQQFPDLHSELNLSSLELGDSALYFCASSVRAADSPLHFGNGTRLTVT.